Below, 13 T cell receptor beta chains from the same sample are listed, as sequenced in a study of early T cells in non-severe SARS-CoV-2 infection. A single record per CDR3 protein comes from TCRdb applying MiXCR to the 5' RACE reads. Altogether about 110,000 distinct CDR3 sequences are present, roughly 12% being singletons, with the ten largest covering less than 4.5%. The sequenced sample was whole blood, obtained at baseline. The receptors stem from an adult who was a healthcare worker with PCR-confirmed SARS-CoV-2 infection or an uninfected control (not recorded which).

The chain is built from TRBV7-2 and TRBJ2-1; D possibly corresponds to TRBD1 (6 bases). Germline lookup yields CDR1 SGHTA and CDR2 FQGNSA. The CDR3 contains 17 residues. The V end was cut by 5 bases, the J end by 7 bases, with 24 bases between. CDR3 loop: CASSHPPGHGRWNEQFF. CDR3 bases: TGTGCCAGCAGCCACCCCCCGGGACACGGTCGATGGAATGAGCAGTTCTTC.

This clonotype has a handful of counts. The chain links TRBV29-1 to TRBJ1-1; the D gene is possibly TRBD1 (5 bases). V lost 3 bases to trimming and J lost 1 base, with 12 bases between them. The CDR3 length is 14 residues. The germline V gene has CDR1 SQVTM and CDR2 ANQGSEA. The CDR3 DNA follows: TGCAGCGTTGATAGGGACCCTGGGAACACTGAAGCTTTCTTT. This sequence encodes CSVDRDPGNTEAFF.

This chain uses TRBV7-2 with TRBJ2-1; 9 nucleotides agree with TRBD1. The CDR3 contains 12 residues. Germline CDR1 is SGHTA and CDR2 is FQGNSA. V shed 3 bases and J 12 bases; nucleotides not matched to a gene: 3. CDR3 protein: CASSFTGGRQFF. CDR3 nucleotide sequence: TGTGCCAGCAGCTTTACAGGGGGCCGGCAGTTCTTC.

This rearrangement joins TRBV29-1 to TRBJ1-4; unclear D gene. With 5 bases removed from V and 6 bases from J, the gap between germline ends came to 16 bases. The CDR3 has 14 residues. The germline V gene encodes CDR1 SQVTM and CDR2 ANQGSEA. The CDR3, as DNA: TGCAGCGTTTCCGAGGGAGCGAGAGATGAAAAACTGTTTTTT. Translation gives CSVSEGARDEKLFF.

This clonotype turned up a few times. This chain joins TRBV7-2 and TRBJ2-3; D call uncertain. From germline, CDR1 is SGHTA and CDR2 FQGNSA. The V end lost 1 base, the J end lost 3 bases, and 8 bases lay between the germline ends. The CDR3 has 14 residues. The CDR3 DNA reads as TGTGCCAGCAGCTTAGGGGCTGGGACAGATACGCAGTATTTT. Protein sequence: CASSLGAGTDTQYF. Complete variable domain (other parts from reference TRBV7-2 and TRBJ2-3): GAGVSQSPSNKVTEKGKDVELRCDPISGHTALYWYRQSLGQGLEFLIYFQGNSAPDKSGLPSDRFSAERTGGSVSTLTIQRTQQEDSAVYLCASSLGAGTDTQYFGPGTRLTVL.

This clonotype was counted ten times or more. This chain joins TRBV27 and TRBJ2-1, with unresolved D. Germline values: CDR1 MNHEY, CDR2 SMNVEV (reference sequence). V lost 1 base and J lost 3, with 7 bases in between. This CDR3 is built from 14 residues. The CDR3 loop reads CASSLFDGYNEQFF. DNA for the CDR3: TGTGCCAGCAGTTTATTCGACGGCTACAATGAGCAGTTCTTC.

The sample holds a few counts of this clonotype. The genes are TRBV30 and TRBJ1-1; TRBD1 is a possible D gene (5 bases). This CDR3 spans 14 amino acids. V lost 8 bases, J lost 0 bases, and 16 bases lay in between. The germline CDR1 and CDR2 sequences are GTSNPN and SVGIG (reference sequence). For the CDR3, the DNA is TGTGCCGGGACCCGAGGGACGTTGAACACTGAAGCTTTCTTT. Its translation is CAGTRGTLNTEAFF.

This chain connects TRBV6-2 or TRBV6-3 to TRBJ2-3; D is possibly TRBD2 (5 bases). CDR1 is MNHEY, CDR2 SVGEGT, per germline. V dropped 0 bases and J dropped 0 bases, with 10 bases sitting between them. The CDR3 has 16 residues. The DNA for the CDR3 is TGTGCCAGCAGTTACTCCGGGGTCCCTAGCACAGATACGCAGTATTTT. Its protein product is CASSYSGVPSTDTQYF.

This clonotype was seen a few times. The V and J genes are TRBV30 and TRBJ1-1; D call uncertain. V was clipped by 4 bases and J by 4 bases, with 10 bases between them. CDR3 size: 12 residues. Looked up from germline, CDR1 is GTSNPN and CDR2 is SVGIG (reference sequence). The CDR3: CAWNAGSTEAFF. The CDR3, as DNA: TGTGCCTGGAATGCGGGTTCCACTGAAGCTTTCTTT.

Many counts were recorded for this clonotype. This rearrangement joins TRBV12-3 or TRBV12-4 to TRBJ2-5; the match to TRBD2 covers 13 bases. The length of the CDR3 is 19 residues. V trimming: 6 bases; J trimming: 0 bases; junction bases outside the gene matches: 13. The CDR3 is CASSRTPRTSGGNQETQYF. The CDR3 DNA follows: TGTGCCAGCAGCCGAACACCACGGACTAGCGGGGGCAACCAAGAGACCCAGTACTTC.

V and J are TRBV3-1 and TRBJ2-1; D is uncertain. CDR1 is LGHDT and CDR2 is YNNKEL in the germline V gene (reference sequence). Trimming pared 2 bases from V and 3 bases from J, leaving 17 bases between. The CDR3 runs to 17 residues. The CDR3 loop is CASSQSYRIWDYNEQFF. Written as DNA, the CDR3 is TGTGCCAGCAGCCAAAGTTACCGGATATGGGACTACAATGAGCAGTTCTTC.

This clonotype was seen repeatedly, ten times or more. The chain carries TRBV29-1 and TRBJ1-1; D not resolved. Germline assignment: CDR1 SQVTM and CDR2 ANQGSEA. V dropped 4 bases and J dropped 1 base, with 4 bases sitting between them. This CDR3 has 11 residues. The CDR3 bases are TGCAGCGTTGTAAAGAACACTGAAGCTTTCTTT. Protein: CSVVKNTEAFF. The complete variable domain, with remaining parts taken from reference TRBV29-1 and TRBJ1-1, reads SAVISQKPSRDICQRGTSLTIQCQVDSQVTMMFWYRQQPGQSLTLIATANQGSEATYESGFVIDKFPISRPNLTFSTLTVSNMSPEDSSIYLCSVVKNTEAFFGQGTRLTVV.

The sample holds many counts of this clonotype. The chain joins TRBV28 to TRBJ1-1; D might be TRBD1 (5 bases). Trimming shortened V by 6 bases and J by 1 base, and 15 bases separated the two germline ends. Looked up from germline, CDR1 is MDHEN and CDR2 is SYDVKM. This CDR3 comprises 15 residues. The CDR3: CASSPVGQGNTEAFF. The CDR3 bases are TGTGCCAGCAGCCCCGTGGGGCAGGGGAACACTGAAGCTTTCTTT. The variable domain in full, completed from reference TRBV28 and TRBJ1-1, reads DVKVTQSSRYLVKRTGEKVFLECVQDMDHENMFWYRQDPGLGLRLIYFSYDVKMKEKGDIPEGYSVSREKKERFSLILESASTNQTSMYLCASSPVGQGNTEAFFGQGTRLTVV.